This passage covers 26 T cell receptor beta chains from one sample sequenced in a study of blood T cell repertoires in COVID-19. Sequencing was performed with immunoSEQ multiplex PCR; in TCRdb, only in-frame clones are kept and a portion is missing. Among 200,000 to 300,000 clones listed, 80% to 85% were seen once. The sequenced sample consisted of peripheral blood. The receptor set was obtained from a woman in her sixties with active or convalescent COVID-19.

The chain joins TRBV12-3 or TRBV12-4 to TRBJ2-1, with D unresolved. The V and J ends lost 2 bases and 4 bases respectively, with 6 bases between them. This CDR3 spans 13 amino acids. The CDR3: CASSLNIYNEQFF. The CDR3 bases are TGTGCCAGCAGTTTAAATATATACAATGAGCAGTTCTTC.

The genes are TRBV30 and TRBJ2-5, with 7 bases that match TRBD1. Germline loops: CDR1 GTSNPN, CDR2 SVGIG (reference sequence). Trimming at V came to 3 bases and at J to 4 bases, leaving 11 bases not matched to a gene. This CDR3 has 15 residues. Here the CDR3 reads CAWRPPTGARETQYF. The CDR3 DNA reads TGTGCCTGGAGACCCCCAACAGGGGCCCGAGAGACCCAGTACTTC.

This chain joins TRBV6-5 and TRBJ1-1; 7 nucleotides line up with TRBD1. V trimming: 9 bases; J trimming: 1 base; junction bases outside the gene matches: 8. The CDR3 covers 14 residues. CDR1 is MNHEY, CDR2 SVGAGI, per germline. CDR3 DNA: TGTGCCAGTAAACCCCAGGGGGGGAACACTGAAGCTTTCTTT. This gives the protein CASKPQGGNTEAFF.

The rearrangement links TRBV7-2 to TRBJ1-6; 9 bases match TRBD1. Germline lookup yields CDR1 SGHTA and CDR2 FQGNSA. V trimming: 2 bases; J trimming: 7 bases; junction bases outside the gene matches: 3. The CDR3 spans 15 residues. In DNA form, the CDR3 reads TGTGCCAGCAGCTTAAACAGGGGGCAGAATTCACCCCTCCACTTT. This codes for CASSLNRGQNSPLHF.

The chain recombines TRBV7-9 with TRBJ2-1, with 8 bases that match TRBD1. Germline lookup yields CDR1 SEHNR and CDR2 FQNEAQ (reference sequence). This CDR3 comprises 12 residues. Losses at the gene ends were 5 bases for V and 10 bases for J; bases not matched to a gene: 4. The CDR3 here is CASSEDRDEQFF. The CDR3 DNA reads as TGTGCCAGCAGCGAGGACAGGGACGAGCAGTTCTTC.

The gene calls are TRBV30 and TRBJ1-1; D is possibly TRBD1 (6 bases). The CDR3 loop spans 13 amino acids. Germline assignment: CDR1 GTSNPN and CDR2 SVGIG (reference sequence). Trimming cost V 3 bases and J 4 bases, with 12 bases left between them. The CDR3 nucleotides are TGTGCCTGGAGAGGGGGGGGGACCACTGAAGCTTTCTTT. Its translation is CAWRGGGTTEAFF.

The V call is TRBV7-2, the J call TRBJ1-1; no clear D. Trimming stripped 1 base from V and 8 bases from J, with 14 bases between. The CDR3 runs 14 residues. Per the germline V gene, CDR1 is SGHTA and CDR2 is FQGNSA. CDR3 sequence reads: CASSLESYGGEAFF. For the CDR3, the DNA is TGTGCCAGCAGCTTAGAGTCCTACGGCGGCGAAGCTTTCTTT.

This rearrangement joins TRBV7-6 to TRBJ2-2; tentatively, D is TRBD2 (6 bases). This CDR3 is built from 16 residues. Trimming removed 5 bases from V and 2 bases from J, with 15 bases in between. Germline V gene sequence: CDR1 SGHVS, CDR2 FNYEAQ. The CDR3 sequence is CASSPGTLINTGELFF. CDR3 DNA sequence: TGTGCCAGCAGCCCGGGGACTCTAATCAACACCGGGGAGCTGTTTTTT.

The gene calls are TRBV12-5 and TRBJ2-1; D might be TRBD2 (5 bases). The CDR3 covers 15 residues. The V and J ends lost 1 base and 3 bases respectively, with 10 bases between them. Germline V gene lookup returns CDR1 LGHNT and CDR2 FRNRAP. CDR3 sequence reads: CASGLGLTFYNEQFF. CDR3 coding DNA: TGTGCTAGTGGTTTGGGACTAACCTTCTACAATGAGCAGTTCTTC. The whole variable domain, filled in from reference TRBV12-5 and TRBJ2-1, reads DARVTQTPRHKVTEMGQEVTMRCQPILGHNTVFWYRQTMMQGLELLAYFRNRAPLDDSGMPKDRFSAEMPDATLATLKIQPSEPRDSAVYFCASGLGLTFYNEQFFGPGTRLTVL.

J is TRBJ2-7 and V is TRBV18; 12 bases are shared with TRBD2. In germline, CDR1 is KGHSH, CDR2 LQKENI. The CDR3 is made up of 17 amino acids. Trimming cost V 2 bases and J 3 bases; bases outside gene matches: 8. In DNA form, the CDR3 reads TGTGCCAGCTCACCAAACGGACTAGCGGGGTTAGACTACGAGCAGTACTTC. As protein: CASSPNGLAGLDYEQYF.

This chain uses TRBV4-3 with TRBJ1-4; TRBD1 matches at 7 bases. This CDR3 region has 14 residues. Germline CDR1 is LGHNA and CDR2 is YSLEER. V lost 1 base and J lost 13; bases outside the gene matches: 9. The CDR3 DNA reads TGCGCCAGCAGCCAAGTGACAGGGTGGGGGATACTGTTTTTT. It translates to CASSQVTGWGILFF.

The rearrangement joins TRBV12-3 or TRBV12-4 to TRBJ1-2; D is unresolved. The CDR3 runs 13 residues. V was trimmed by 6 bases and J by 8 bases, leaving 16 bases between them. The CDR3 loop is CASSPGRVGGYTF. CDR3 nucleotides: TGTGCCAGCAGCCCCGGGAGGGTAGGAGGCTACACCTTC.

This sequence joins TRBV7-9 and TRBJ1-2; no definite D call. Germline CDR1 reads SEHNR; CDR2 reads FQNEAQ (reference sequence). The CDR3 has 15 residues. V dropped 1 base and J dropped 0 bases, with 9 bases sitting between them. The CDR3 DNA reads as TGTGCCAGCAGCTTAGACAGCACCTCTAACTATGGCTACACCTTC. Protein sequence: CASSLDSTSNYGYTF.

The chain carries TRBV3-1 (or the pseudogene TRBV3-2) and TRBJ1-2; 7 bases match TRBD1. V trimming: 5 bases; J trimming: 8 bases; junction bases outside the gene matches: 8. Per germline, CDR1 LGHDT and CDR2 YNNKEL (reference sequence). The CDR3 has 13 residues. The CDR3 coding sequence is TGTGCCAGCAGCAAAGGGGGCGAGTTAGGCTACACCTTC. Translated, it gives CASSKGGELGYTF.

The chain couples TRBV19 to TRBJ2-5; 11 nucleotides agree with TRBD2. The CDR3 covers 15 residues. Looked up from germline, CDR1 is LNHDA and CDR2 is SQIVND (reference sequence). The J segment lost 0 bases and the V segment lost 4 bases, leaving 1 base of the junction unmatched. The CDR3 sequence is CASSRGLADQETQYF. CDR3 nucleotides: TGTGCCAGTAGTAGGGGACTAGCGGACCAAGAGACCCAGTACTTC. Together with reference TRBV19 and TRBJ2-5, the CDR3 gives the full variable domain: DGGITQSPKYLFRKEGQNVTLSCEQNLNHDAMYWYRQDPGQGLRLIYYSQIVNDFQKGDIAEGYSVSREKKESFPLTVTSAQKNPTAFYLCASSRGLADQETQYFGPGTRLLVL.

The V gene is TRBV9, the J gene TRBJ2-3, with 8 bases matching TRBD2. The V segment lost 0 bases and the J segment 3 bases; nucleotides outside the gene matches: 6. CDR3 length equals 16 residues. Per germline, CDR1 SGDLS and CDR2 YYNGEE. CDR3 DNA sequence: TGTGCCAGCAGCGTAGCTGGGGGACTAGGAACAGATACGCAGTATTTT. Protein sequence: CASSVAGGLGTDTQYF.

The gene calls are TRBV7-3 and TRBJ1-1; TRBD1 is a possible D gene (6 bases). This CDR3 has 18 residues. Trimming shortened V by 5 bases and J by 3 bases, and 25 bases separated the two germline ends. Germline CDR1 is SGHTA and CDR2 is FQGTGA. Written as DNA, the CDR3 is TGTGCCAGCAGCACTCCGGACAGCGCCCGTTTTTACGACACTGAAGCTTTCTTT. Protein product: CASSTPDSARFYDTEAFF.

DNA for the CDR3: TGTGCCAGCAGCCCCCAGGCTTACGAGCAGTACTTC. Its translation is CASSPQAYEQYF. The gene calls are TRBV7-9 and TRBJ2-7; no definite D call. CDR1 and CDR2 (germline): SEHNR, FQNEAQ (reference sequence). The CDR3 loop spans 12 amino acids. Between the trimmed V and J ends, which lost 5 bases and 4 bases, there was a span of 9 bases.

CDR3 in amino acids: CAISAAQAGGYNEQFF. The CDR3 DNA reads TGTGCCATCAGTGCGGCACAGGCAGGGGGCTACAATGAGCAGTTCTTC. The rearrangement uses TRBV10-3 and TRBJ2-1, with TRBD1 matching 7 bases. This CDR3 is built from 16 residues. The germline CDR1 and CDR2 sequences are ENHRY and SYGVKD. Trimming removed 4 bases from V and 3 bases from J; junction bases left unmatched: 9.

This chain joins TRBV5-1 and TRBJ1-2; 8 bases line up with TRBD1. Germline trimming cut 2 bases from V and 1 base from J; bases unmatched to any gene: 7. CDR1 and CDR2 (germline): SGHRS, YFSETQ. There are 16 residues in the CDR3. DNA for the CDR3: TGCGCCAGCAGCTTTATAGGGACAGGAGATAACTATGGCTACACCTTC. This translates into CASSFIGTGDNYGYTF.

This chain joins TRBV3-1 (or the pseudogene TRBV3-2) and TRBJ1-3; tentative D call: TRBD1 (6 bases). This CDR3 has 16 residues. Trimming removed 1 base at V and 0 bases at J, with 10 bases between. The germline gives CDR1 LGHDT, CDR2 YNNKEL (reference sequence). The CDR3 coding sequence is TGTGCCAGCAGCCAAGCAGGGGCCGTCTCTGGAAACACCATATATTTT. It encodes CASSQAGAVSGNTIYF.

This chain connects TRBV5-1 to TRBJ2-1; D is ambiguous. The length of the CDR3 is 19 residues. V gave up 1 base and J gave up 0 bases, with 20 bases separating them. From germline, CDR1 is SGHRS and CDR2 YFSETQ. The CDR3 here is CASSLYGIDKMGSYNEQFF. CDR3 nucleotides: TGCGCCAGCAGCTTGTATGGTATTGACAAGATGGGCTCCTACAATGAGCAGTTCTTC.

This clone came up once. J is TRBJ2-1 and V is TRBV6-5; 9 nucleotides match TRBD2. The CDR3 contains 16 residues. V shed 4 bases and J 4 bases; nucleotides not matched to a gene: 8. Germline values: CDR1 MNHEY, CDR2 SVGAGI. This chain's CDR3 is CASSSLPSGVYNEQFF. CDR3 DNA sequence: TGTGCCAGCAGTTCCTTGCCTAGCGGGGTTTACAATGAGCAGTTCTTC.

This clone was counted only a few times. The chain employs TRBV4-1 and TRBJ2-7, with D maybe TRBD1 (5 bases). Germline CDR1 reads MGHRA; CDR2 reads YSYEKL. The CDR3 loop spans 13 amino acids. Trimming took 3 bases from V and 3 from J, leaving 9 bases between them. CDR3 amino acids: CASSQGRVYEQYF. DNA of the CDR3: TGCGCCAGCAGCCAGGGCAGGGTCTACGAGCAGTACTTC.

The chain couples TRBV6-6 to TRBJ1-1; D possibly corresponds to TRBD1 (5 bases). The CDR3 is 9 residues long. CDR1 and CDR2 from the germline V gene are MNHNY and SVGAGI (reference sequence). Between the trimmed V and J ends, which lost 11 bases and 6 bases, there was a span of 7 bases. In DNA form, the CDR3 reads TGTGCCGCGGGGGCTGAAGCTTTCTTT. Protein: CAAGAEAFF.

This rearrangement joins TRBV7-9 to TRBJ1-5; maybe TRBD1 (6 bases). Trimming stripped 4 bases from V and 6 bases from J, with 16 bases between. Looked up from germline, CDR1 is SEHNR and CDR2 is FQNEAQ (reference sequence). This CDR3 has 15 residues. The CDR3 loop is CASSSGDRIGQPQHF. In DNA form, the CDR3 reads TGTGCCAGCAGCTCCGGCGACAGGATTGGTCAGCCCCAGCATTTT.